Following are 18 T cell receptor beta chains from one sample sequenced in a study of shared clonotypes between healthy human individuals (dated by TCRdb to about 2020). The protocol used for the library was the immunoSEQ multiplex PCR assay. TCRdb obtained this table from immuneACCESS and retained in-frame rearrangements with V and J assigned. These tables miss some clones; where compared with another copy, unresolved V genes account for less than half of the shortfall, and the remainder is unexplained. Across this sample there are about 500,000 clones, with 70% to 80% seen only once. In total, the top ten clones hold 12% of the sample. The sample was PBMCs. These receptors were taken from a middle-aged woman in good health. Some clones in this sample may be carry-over from other donors' samples.

The chain uses TRBV18 and TRBJ2-1, with 9 bases aligning to TRBD1. Per germline, CDR1 KGHSH and CDR2 LQKENI. The CDR3 sequence is 15 residues long. Trimming removed 6 bases from V and 2 bases from J; junction bases left unmatched: 5. CDR3 DNA: TGTGCCAGCTCGGCGGGACAGGGCACCTACAATGAGCAGTTCTTC. It yields the protein CASSAGQGTYNEQFF.

V is TRBV4-2 and J is TRBJ2-7, with a possible D match to TRBD2 (6 bases). V lost 1 base and J 3 bases, leaving 19 bases between the germline ends. CDR3 length: 17 amino acids. Germline-derived CDR1 and CDR2 are LGHNA and YNFKEQ. The CDR3 sequence: CASSQGMSSEGFYEQYF. The DNA for the CDR3 is TGTGCCAGCAGCCAAGGAATGTCTAGCGAGGGGTTCTACGAGCAGTACTTC.

On this clone itself: This likely traces to a read error, being one base from a far larger clone. The chain uses TRBV27 and TRBJ1-2; no reliable D call. The CDR3 covers 13 residues. Germline CDR1 reads MNHEY; CDR2 reads SMNVEV (reference sequence). V was shortened by 6 bases and J by 7 bases, with 15 bases between the two germline ends. The CDR3 DNA follows: TGTGCCAGCAGACAGAGGGTCGGGCGTGGCTACACCTTC. Translated: CASRQRVGRGYTF.

The genes are TRBV11-2 and TRBJ2-1, with D perhaps matching TRBD2 (6 bases). CDR1 SGHAT and CDR2 FQNNGV come from the germline V gene. CDR3 length equals 11 residues. V shed 3 bases and J shed 10 bases, with 7 bases lying between them. In DNA form, the CDR3 reads TGTGCCAGCAGCTTGGCGGGGGAGCAGTTCTTC. Encoded protein: CASSLAGEQFF.

This clone is labeled as medium-sized (0.01 to 0.1%). Other DNA sequences in this specimen translate into the identical CDR3. The gene calls are TRBV6-6 and TRBJ1-5; possible D gene TRBD1, 5 bases. The V and J ends lost 2 bases and 4 bases respectively, with 9 bases between them. The CDR3 covers 14 residues. Germline CDR1 and CDR2: MNHNY and SVGAGI (reference sequence). Written as DNA, the CDR3 is TGTGCCAGCAGTTACGGGACGGAGAATCAGCCCCAGCATTTT. The encoded protein is CASSYGTENQPQHF.

As concerns this clone: The sample has other DNA sequences that encode this CDR3 too. V is TRBV18 and J is TRBJ2-5; D not certain. This CDR3 is 11 amino acids long. Germline V gene sequence: CDR1 KGHSH, CDR2 LQKENI. V lost 3 bases and J lost 4, with 3 bases in between. CDR3 amino acids: CASSPGETQYF. CDR3 sequence (DNA): TGTGCCAGCTCACCGGGAGAGACCCAGTACTTC.

J is TRBJ1-1 and V is TRBV5-1; 7 bases agree with TRBD1. Looked up from germline, CDR1 is SGHRS and CDR2 is YFSETQ. V shed 7 bases and J 3 bases; nucleotides not matched to a gene: 0. The CDR3 sequence is 11 residues long. CDR3 loop: CASGTDTEAFF. The CDR3, as DNA: TGCGCCAGCGGGACAGACACTGAAGCTTTCTTT.

The CDR3 region has the DNA TGTGCCAGTGTACGGGACAGACGTGCAACTAATGAAAAACTGTTTTTT. It specifies CASVRDRRATNEKLFF. The J gene is TRBJ1-4, the V gene TRBV2; TRBD1 matches at 7 bases. Germline V gene data show CDR1 as SNHLY and CDR2 as FYNNEI. This CDR3 region has 16 residues. The V segment lost 9 bases and the J segment 0 bases; nucleotides outside the gene matches: 10.

The chain joins TRBV30 to TRBJ2-1, with TRBD2 matching 8 bases. Germline V lookup: CDR1 GTSNPN, CDR2 SVGIG (reference sequence). The junction had 2 bases not matched to a gene; V was cut back by 3 bases and J by 4 bases. The CDR3 is 13 residues long. CDR3 coding DNA: TGTGCCTGGAGCCGGGGGGGGTACAATGAGCAGTTCTTC. Translated, it gives CAWSRGGYNEQFF.

As DNA, the CDR3 is TGTGCCAGCAGCTTCCGGTCTAGCGGGAGAGGAGATACGCAGTATTTT. It yields the protein CASSFRSSGRGDTQYF. The chain joins TRBV7-8 to TRBJ2-3, with 10 bases lining up with TRBD2. With 3 bases clipped from V and 5 bases from J, the junction kept 8 bases outside the gene matches. Germline V gene lookup returns CDR1 SGHVS and CDR2 FQNEAQ. The CDR3 contains 16 residues. The variable domain in full, completed from reference TRBV7-8 and TRBJ2-3, reads GAGVSQSPRYKVAKRGQDVALRCDPISGHVSLFWYQQALGQGPEFLTYFQNEAQLDKSGLPSDRFFAERPEGSVSTLKIQRTQQEDSAVYLCASSFRSSGRGDTQYFGPGTRLTVL.

Of note for this clone: A far bigger clonotype differs at one base, so this is likely a read error. The chain combines TRBV30 with TRBJ2-5, with TRBD1 as a possible D gene (5 bases). CDR1 and CDR2 from the germline V gene are GTSNPN and SVGIG (reference sequence). V was trimmed by 8 bases and J by 11 bases, leaving 21 bases between them. The length of the CDR3 is 12 residues. The CDR3 nucleotides are TGTGCCGGGGCTGGGCCAGGGTTGGAGCAGTACTTC. Amino acids: CAGAGPGLEQYF.

The chain recombines TRBV12-5 with TRBJ2-1; no definite D call. Trimming took off 0 bases at V and 10 bases at J, with 7 bases between the two ends. The germline V gene has CDR1 LGHNT and CDR2 FRNRAP. The CDR3 loop spans 12 amino acids. The CDR3: CASGLVLQEQFF. CDR3 coding DNA: TGTGCTAGTGGTTTGGTCTTACAAGAGCAGTTCTTC.

The V call is TRBV5-1, the J call TRBJ1-4; D is uncertain. V was clipped by 1 base and J by 6 bases, with 10 bases between them. The germline V gene has CDR1 SGHRS and CDR2 YFSETQ. CDR3 length: 14 residues. The CDR3 spells CASSLNRGYEKLFF. The CDR3 DNA sequence: TGCGCCAGCAGCTTGAACAGAGGATATGAAAAACTGTTTTTT.

The chain links TRBV30 to TRBJ1-1; D is unclear. Deletions cut 4 bases from V and 3 bases from J, with 21 bases between. CDR3 length: 16 amino acids. Germline loops: CDR1 GTSNPN, CDR2 SVGIG (reference sequence). The CDR3 DNA is TGTGCCTGGACAAAACAACCCACCTCAGGCTACACTGAAGCTTTCTTT. This gives the protein CAWTKQPTSGYTEAFF.

The chain links TRBV15 to TRBJ1-5; the D is unclear. CDR3 length: 13 residues. The V end was cut by 0 bases, the J end by 6 bases, with 6 bases between. Germline V lookup: CDR1 LNHNV, CDR2 YYDKDF (reference sequence). CDR3 loop: CATSRDPSQPQHF. The DNA for the CDR3 is TGTGCCACCAGCAGAGATCCCAGTCAGCCCCAGCATTTT. Based on the CDR3 plus reference TRBV15 and TRBJ1-5, the full variable domain is DAMVIQNPRYQVTQFGKPVTLSCSQTLNHNVMYWYQQKSSQAPKLLFHYYDKDFNNEADTPDNFQSRRPNTSFCFLDIRSPGLGDTAMYLCATSRDPSQPQHFGDGTRLSIL.

The chain couples TRBV6-1 to TRBJ2-6; perhaps TRBD1 as D (6 bases). The CDR3 is made up of 15 amino acids. Germline assignment: CDR1 MNHNS and CDR2 SASEGT. The ends were cut back, 4 bases at V and 0 bases at J, with 7 bases in the middle. The CDR3 is CASSGDNSGANVLTF. The DNA of the CDR3 is TGTGCCAGCAGTGGGGACAACTCTGGGGCCAACGTCCTGACTTTC.

The V gene is TRBV12-5, the J gene TRBJ2-5; 7 bases line up with TRBD1. V dropped 7 bases and J dropped 2; count of bases not matched to a gene: 7. The CDR3 is made up of 14 amino acids. CDR1 is LGHNT and CDR2 is FRNRAP in the germline V gene. CDR3 in DNA: TGTGCTAGTGCCCGGGACAGCGTACAAGAGACCCAGTACTTC. Translating gives CASARDSVQETQYF.

The CDR3 region has the DNA TGTGCCAGCAGTGAATTCCTGGCCGCGGGATACAATGAGCAGTTCTTC. It codes for CASSEFLAAGYNEQFF. The V and J genes are TRBV6-1 and TRBJ2-1; D perhaps matches TRBD2 (6 bases). With 2 bases removed from V and 4 bases from J, the gap between germline ends came to 15 bases. Germline values: CDR1 MNHNS, CDR2 SASEGT. The CDR3 spans 16 residues.